This TCR beta chain was sequenced in a study of T cells in tuberculosis. For the study at large: In South Africa, adults with active tuberculosis were compared with IGRA-negative and latently infected IGRA-positive adolescents.

TCRdb keeps only in-frame clones here, not all; method: immunoSEQ multiplex PCR. In the table there are 30,000 to 35,000 clones, around 90% of which are singletons. CDR1 and CDR2 from the germline V gene are LGHNA and YSLEER. V trimming: 4 bases; J trimming: 4 bases; junction bases outside the gene matches: 12. This CDR3 has 17 amino acids. Time point meaning: new active TB diagnosis, blood taken before or within 7 days of starting treatment. The chain is built from TRBV4-3 and TRBJ2-3; 9 bases align to TRBD2. The sample in question was PBMCs, obtained at tuberculosis diagnosis. The sequence derives from an adult with tuberculosis. The CDR3 DNA is TGCGCCAGCAGCCGGGCGGGGGGGCACCCAAGAGCAGATACGCAGTATTTT. This codes for CASSRAGGHPRADTQYF.